This TCR beta chain was observed in a study of blood T cell repertoires in COVID-19. Study-level information: Samples of COVID-19 (acute and convalescent) were obtained from the United States, Italy and Spain.

In the source study's methods: Amplified reference gene primers provided the basis for estimating nucleated cell counts. Some clones are missing from TCRdb's copy, which holds only in-frame ones; the method was immunoSEQ multiplex PCR. That table is the source of V, J and clone size, and D and trimming were worked out from the DNA. The sample holds around 130,000 clones, roughly four fifths seen once. The clonotype comes from a human donor in a cohort sampled during active COVID-19. Sample: peripheral blood.

The CDR3 protein is CASSPPASGGSTGELFF. In nucleotides, the CDR3 is TGTGCCAGCTCACCACCGGCTAGCGGGGGATCCACCGGGGAGCTGTTTTTT. The chain uses TRBV18 and TRBJ2-2; 10 nucleotides agree with TRBD2. The germline V gene encodes CDR1 KGHSH and CDR2 LQKENI. This CDR3 has 17 residues. The V segment lost 0 bases and the J segment 4 bases; nucleotides outside the gene matches: 5. Looking up the rest from reference TRBV18 and TRBJ2-2 gives the full variable domain: NAGVMQNPRHLVRRRGQEARLRCSPMKGHSHVYWYRQLPEEGLKFMVYLQKENIIDESGMPKERFSAEFPKEGPSILRIQQVVRGDSAAYFCASSPPASGGSTGELFFGEGSRLTVL.